The subject of this entry is one T cell receptor beta chain. Sequencing was performed with immunoSEQ multiplex PCR; in TCRdb, only in-frame clones are kept and a portion is missing. There are about 37,000 clones in the sample; approximately 80% occur only once, and 15% to 19% lies in the top ten. The sample belongs to a study of PD-L1 blockade in urothelial cancer. Germline-derived CDR1 and CDR2 are LNHDA and SQIVND (reference sequence). The V gene lost 3 bases and the J gene lost 0 bases, with 9 bases spanning the gap. This CDR3 is built from 15 residues. Time point of the sample: pretreatment peripheral blood.

Sequencing used PBMCs, obtained around atezolizumab (anti-PD-L1) treatment. The receptor was derived from a man aged 55 to 70 with urothelial cancer. The V and J genes are TRBV19 and TRBJ2-1; D remains ambiguous. The CDR3 DNA follows: TGTGCCAGTAGTATCGAGAAGAGCTCCTACAATGAGCAGTTCTTC. The encoded protein is CASSIEKSSYNEQFF. The full variable domain, completed using reference TRBV19 and TRBJ2-1, is DGGITQSPKYLFRKEGQNVTLSCEQNLNHDAMYWYRQDPGQGLRLIYYSQIVNDFQKGDIAEGYSVSREKKESFPLTVTSAQKNPTAFYLCASSIEKSSYNEQFFGPGTRLTVL.